Listed below are T cell receptor beta chains from one sample, sequenced in a study of blood T cell repertoires in COVID-19. Using immunoSEQ multiplex PCR, the repertoire was profiled, and TCRdb retains in-frame clones only, with some absent. This table holds some 180,000 clones, about 78% found once. Sequencing was carried out using peripheral blood. The receptors stem from a woman between 45 and 65 years old with active or convalescent COVID-19. The CDR3 runs from the conserved cysteine through the conserved F or W. D genes are given only for firm matches. Size values are once, few and many counts, or a class for expanded clones, and some rows have none.

d_call	v_call	j_call	clone_size	cdr3_nt	cdr3_aa
-	TRBV30	TRBJ1-1	-	TGTGCCTGGAACCTCAGGGGTGGCACTGAAGCTTTCTTT	CAWNLRGGTEAFF
-	TRBV4-3	TRBJ2-7	-	TGCGCCAGCAGCCAAGATCCCCCTCCCTACGAGCAGTACTTC	CASSQDPPPYEQYF
-	TRBV27	TRBJ2-5	-	TGTGCCAGCAGTTCGCGCAGGGGGGCATTTGGGACCCAGTACTTC	CASSSRRGAFGTQYF
-	TRBV7-2	TRBJ2-7	-	TGTGCCAGCAGCCGGACTATGGGCTACGAGCAGTACTTC	CASSRTMGYEQYF
-	TRBV4-3	TRBJ1-4	-	TGCGCCAGCAGCCCAGGGCGGGATAATGAAAAACTGTTTTTT	CASSPGRDNEKLFF
-	TRBV2	TRBJ1-2	once	TGTGCCAGCAGGTTGACAAATACTAACTATGGCTACACCTTC	CASRLTNTNYGYTF
-	TRBV20-1	TRBJ2-1	-	TGCAGTGCTAGTATGAGTCCTAGCAATGAGCAGTTCTTC	CSASMSPSNEQFF
TRBD1	TRBV19	TRBJ2-7	once	TGTGCCAGTAGTTCCGGCCGCCGGGACAGGAGTGAGCAGTACTTC	CASSSGRRDRSEQYF
TRBD2	TRBV14	TRBJ2-1	-	TGTGCCAGCAGCCGGGATAGCGGGAGACTCTACAATGAGCAGTTCTTC	CASSRDSGRLYNEQFF
-	TRBV3-1/TRBV3-2	TRBJ2-2	-	TGTGCCAGCGATAGCGGATTAGTCGGGGAGCTGTTTTTT	CASDSGLVGELFF
-	TRBV3-1/TRBV3-2	TRBJ1-5	-	TGTGCCAGCAGCCTAGGGACAAAAAATCAGCCCCAGCATTTT	CASSLGTKNQPQHF
TRBD1	TRBV4-3	TRBJ1-1	-	TGCGCCAGCAGCCAAGAGTTGGCAGGGGGTTTTACTGAAGCTTTCTTT	CASSQELAGGFTEAFF
-	TRBV3-1/TRBV3-2	TRBJ1-4	-	TGTGCCAGCAGCCCTCTAAGGGGGGGGGTCGAAAAACTGTTTTTT	CASSPLRGGVEKLFF
-	TRBV16	TRBJ1-2	-	TGTGCCAGCAGCCAATCAAGGGGGTACTATGGCTACACCTTC	CASSQSRGYYGYTF
-	TRBV27	TRBJ1-2	-	TGTGCCAGCAGCGGCGGGGCCCTTCCCTATGGCTACACCTTC	CASSGGALPYGYTF
TRBD2	TRBV5-1	TRBJ2-5	-	TGCGCCAGCAGCCCCGGAGGCCTAGCGGGGGCAGAGACCCAGTACTTC	CASSPGGLAGAETQYF
-	TRBV19	TRBJ1-2	few	TGTGCCAGTAGTATCGGAACGACTCCCTTAAACTATGGCTACACCTTC	CASSIGTTPLNYGYTF
TRBD2	TRBV5-1	TRBJ2-1	-	TGCGCCAGCAGCTTTGGACTAGCGACGGACGAGCAGTTCTTC	CASSFGLATDEQFF